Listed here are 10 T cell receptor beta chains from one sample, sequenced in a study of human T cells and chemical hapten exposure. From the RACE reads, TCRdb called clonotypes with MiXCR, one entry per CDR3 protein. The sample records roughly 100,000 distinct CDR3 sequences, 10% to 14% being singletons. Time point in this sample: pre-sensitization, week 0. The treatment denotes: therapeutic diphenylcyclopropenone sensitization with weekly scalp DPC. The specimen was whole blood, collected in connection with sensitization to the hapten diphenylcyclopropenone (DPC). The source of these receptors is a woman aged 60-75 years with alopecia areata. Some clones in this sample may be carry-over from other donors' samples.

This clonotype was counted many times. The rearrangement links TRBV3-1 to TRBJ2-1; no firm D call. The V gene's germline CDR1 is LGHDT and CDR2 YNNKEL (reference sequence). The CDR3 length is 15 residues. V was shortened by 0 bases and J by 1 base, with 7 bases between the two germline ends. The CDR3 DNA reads TGTGCCAGCAGCCAAGATTTGAGGTCCTACAATGAGCAGTTCTTC. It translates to CASSQDLRSYNEQFF.

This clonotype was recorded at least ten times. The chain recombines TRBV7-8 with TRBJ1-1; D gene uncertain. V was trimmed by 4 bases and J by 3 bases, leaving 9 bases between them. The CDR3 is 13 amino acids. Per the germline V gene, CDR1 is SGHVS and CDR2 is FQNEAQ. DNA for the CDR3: TGTGCCAGCAGCTCCCAGGTCCACACTGAAGCTTTCTTT. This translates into CASSSQVHTEAFF.

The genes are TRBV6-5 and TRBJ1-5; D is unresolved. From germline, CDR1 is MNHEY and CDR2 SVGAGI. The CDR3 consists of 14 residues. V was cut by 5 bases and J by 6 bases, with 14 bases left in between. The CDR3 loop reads CASSIGVGGQPQHF. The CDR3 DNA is TGTGCCAGCAGTATTGGGGTTGGAGGTCAGCCCCAGCATTTT.

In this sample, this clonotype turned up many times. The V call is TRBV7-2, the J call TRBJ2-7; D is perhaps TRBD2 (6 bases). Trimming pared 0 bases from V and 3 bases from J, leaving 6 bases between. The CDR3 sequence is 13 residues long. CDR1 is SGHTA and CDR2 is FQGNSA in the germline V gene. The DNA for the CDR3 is TGTGCCAGCAGCTTAGCGCGGGACTACGAGCAGTACTTC. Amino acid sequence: CASSLARDYEQYF.

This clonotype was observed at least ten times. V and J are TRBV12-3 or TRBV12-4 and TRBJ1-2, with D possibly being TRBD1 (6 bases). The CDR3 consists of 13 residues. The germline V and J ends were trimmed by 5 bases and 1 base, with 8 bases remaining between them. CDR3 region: CASSPDSNYGYTF. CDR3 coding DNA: TGTGCCAGCAGTCCGGACAGTAACTATGGCTACACCTTC.

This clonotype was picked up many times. CDR3 in amino acids: CAELGGRPGGYQETQYF. The CDR3 DNA is TGTGCCGAGTTGGGGGGCCGCCCAGGGGGATACCAAGAGACCCAGTACTTC. This sequence joins TRBV25-1 and TRBJ2-5; possibly TRBD1 for D (7 bases). In germline, CDR1 is MGHDK, CDR2 SYGVNS. The CDR3 sequence is 17 residues long. V was trimmed by 11 bases and J by 0 bases, leaving 25 bases between them.

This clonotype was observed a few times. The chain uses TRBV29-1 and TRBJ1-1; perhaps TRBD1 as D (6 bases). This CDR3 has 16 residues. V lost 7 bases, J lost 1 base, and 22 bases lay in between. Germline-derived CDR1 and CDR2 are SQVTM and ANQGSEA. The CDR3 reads CSGLPPRGGGNTEAFF. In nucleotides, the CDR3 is TGCAGCGGACTCCCTCCTAGGGGGGGCGGGAACACTGAAGCTTTCTTT.

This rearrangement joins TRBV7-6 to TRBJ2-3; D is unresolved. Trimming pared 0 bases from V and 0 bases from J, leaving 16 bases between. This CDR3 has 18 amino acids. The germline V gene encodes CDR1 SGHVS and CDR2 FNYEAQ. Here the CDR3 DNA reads TGTGCCAGCAGCTTAGCGGTAGTGGCTAGAGCCAGCACAGATACGCAGTATTTT. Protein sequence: CASSLAVVARASTDTQYF.

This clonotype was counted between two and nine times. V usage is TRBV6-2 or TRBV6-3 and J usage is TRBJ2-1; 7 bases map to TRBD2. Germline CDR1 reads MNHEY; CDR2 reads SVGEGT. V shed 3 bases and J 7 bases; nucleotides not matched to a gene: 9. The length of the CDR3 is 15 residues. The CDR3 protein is CASSYGLAGSNEQFF. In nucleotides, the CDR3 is TGTGCCAGCAGTTATGGTTTAGCGGGTTCGAATGAGCAGTTCTTC.

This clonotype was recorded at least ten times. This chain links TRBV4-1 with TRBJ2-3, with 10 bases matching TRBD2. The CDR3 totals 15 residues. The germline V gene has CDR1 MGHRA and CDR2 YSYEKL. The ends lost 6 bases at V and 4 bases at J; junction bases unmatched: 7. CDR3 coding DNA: TGCGCCAGCAGACCCGGGACTAGCGCACCAGATACGCAGTATTTT. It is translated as CASRPGTSAPDTQYF.